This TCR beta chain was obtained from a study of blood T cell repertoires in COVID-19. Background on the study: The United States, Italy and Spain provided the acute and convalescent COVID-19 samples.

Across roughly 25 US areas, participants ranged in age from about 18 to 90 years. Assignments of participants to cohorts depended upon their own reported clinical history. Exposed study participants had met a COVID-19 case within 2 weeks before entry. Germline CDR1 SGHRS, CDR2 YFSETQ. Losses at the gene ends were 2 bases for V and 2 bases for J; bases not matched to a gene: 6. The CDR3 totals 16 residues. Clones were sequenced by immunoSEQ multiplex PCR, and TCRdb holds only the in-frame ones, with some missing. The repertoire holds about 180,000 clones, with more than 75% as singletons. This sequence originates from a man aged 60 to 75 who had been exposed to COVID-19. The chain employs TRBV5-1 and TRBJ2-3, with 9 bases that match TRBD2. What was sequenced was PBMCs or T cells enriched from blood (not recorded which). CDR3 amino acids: CASSFRLAELTDTQYF. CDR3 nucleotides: TGCGCCAGCAGCTTCCGACTAGCGGAGCTCACAGATACGCAGTATTTT.